The 4 T cell receptor beta chains reported below all come from one sample, sequenced in a study of post-analysis software for immune sequencing data. Every TCR beta cDNA library bore unique molecular identifiers. TCRdb processed the PCR reads anew with MiXCR; each CDR3 protein has one entry. In the table there are fewer than 900,000 distinct CDR3 sequences, 40% to 55% of which are singletons. Their target antigens are unknown. Regarding the study as a whole: Elevated frequency relative to controls characterized 4 or 5 TRBV segments in patients, TRBV5-6, TRBV5-1 and TRBV20-1 among them.

Sequenced input: blood. The receptor source for this set is a girl between 5 and 17 years old with multiple sclerosis.

Here the CDR3 DNA reads TGTGCCAGCAGCTTAGGGGCAGGACAGTACAATGAGCAGTTCTTC. Its protein product is CASSLGAGQYNEQFF. V usage is TRBV7-2 and J usage is TRBJ2-1, with D perhaps TRBD1 (6 bases). CDR1 is SGHTA and CDR2 is FQGNSA in the germline V gene. V was trimmed by 1 base and J by 4 bases, leaving 11 bases between them. This CDR3 is built from 15 residues.

Comment on this clonotype: At one end the junction does not follow the germline gene, possibly because of a read error. This chain joins TRBV20-1 and TRBJ2-7, with D possibly being TRBD2 (6 bases). CDR3 length: 13 residues. The germline CDR1 and CDR2 sequences are DFQATT and SNEGSKA (reference sequence). CDR3: CSARGAEGYEQYF. The CDR3 DNA is TGCAGTGCGAGAGGGGCGGAGGGGTACGAGCAGTACTTC.

The chain is built from TRBV7-9 and TRBJ2-1, with D perhaps assigned TRBD1 or TRBD2 (5 bases each). V shed 6 bases and J shed 4 bases, with 19 bases lying between them. Germline values: CDR1 SEHNR, CDR2 FQNEAQ (reference sequence). This CDR3 has 16 residues. CDR3 region: CASSQEGRVGYNEQFF. The CDR3 DNA reads as TGTGCCAGCAGTCAAGAGGGCAGGGTAGGATACAATGAGCAGTTCTTC.

This clonotype has more than one count but fewer than ten. The chain employs TRBV20-1 and TRBJ2-5, with 7 bases identical to TRBD1. The end of the DNA fits TRBJ2-7 better, so the J call may be wrong. Germline V lookup: CDR1 DFQATT, CDR2 SNEGSKA (reference sequence). The CDR3 sequence is 14 residues long. This chain's CDR3 is CSASDRDSSYEQYF. The CDR3 nucleotides read TGCAGTGCTAGCGACAGGGATAGCTCCTACGAGCAGTACTTC.